This record concerns one T cell receptor (beta chain) sequence. This entry belongs to a study of cytomegalovirus exposure and HLA in healthy donors. The ends were cut back, 0 bases at V and 9 bases at J, with 16 bases in the middle. Germline loops: CDR1 SGHKS, CDR2 YYEKEE (reference sequence). The CDR3 is made up of 15 amino acids. The PCR employed 60 Vbeta primers together with 13 Jbeta primers. The data were produced by immunoSEQ multiplex PCR, yet TCRdb's version contains in-frame clones alone and is incomplete. Among some 150,000 clones listed, approximately 80% were seen once. This clonotype originated in a man aged 30 to 39 in good health and CMV-seropositive. The specimen was PBMCs. The chain joins TRBV5-5 to TRBJ2-1, with a possible D match to TRBD1 (5 bases). CDR3 residues: CASSLGIGEFGEQFF. CDR3 nucleotides: TGTGCCAGCAGCTTGGGAATAGGGGAATTCGGTGAGCAGTTCTTC.